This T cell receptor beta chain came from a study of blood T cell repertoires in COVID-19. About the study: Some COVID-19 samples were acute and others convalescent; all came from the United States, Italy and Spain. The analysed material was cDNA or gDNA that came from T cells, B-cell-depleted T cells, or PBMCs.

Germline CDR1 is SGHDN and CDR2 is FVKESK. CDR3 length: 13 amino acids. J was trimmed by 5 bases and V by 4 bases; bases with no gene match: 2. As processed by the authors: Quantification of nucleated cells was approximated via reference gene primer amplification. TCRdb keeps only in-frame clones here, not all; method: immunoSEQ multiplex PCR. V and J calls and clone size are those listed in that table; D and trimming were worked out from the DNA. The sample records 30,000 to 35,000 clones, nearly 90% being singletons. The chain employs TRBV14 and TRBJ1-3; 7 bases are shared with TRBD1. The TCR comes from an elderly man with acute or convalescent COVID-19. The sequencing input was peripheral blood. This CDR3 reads CASSRGQRNTIYF. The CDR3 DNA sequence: TGTGCCAGCAGCCGGGGACAGAGAAACACCATATATTTT.